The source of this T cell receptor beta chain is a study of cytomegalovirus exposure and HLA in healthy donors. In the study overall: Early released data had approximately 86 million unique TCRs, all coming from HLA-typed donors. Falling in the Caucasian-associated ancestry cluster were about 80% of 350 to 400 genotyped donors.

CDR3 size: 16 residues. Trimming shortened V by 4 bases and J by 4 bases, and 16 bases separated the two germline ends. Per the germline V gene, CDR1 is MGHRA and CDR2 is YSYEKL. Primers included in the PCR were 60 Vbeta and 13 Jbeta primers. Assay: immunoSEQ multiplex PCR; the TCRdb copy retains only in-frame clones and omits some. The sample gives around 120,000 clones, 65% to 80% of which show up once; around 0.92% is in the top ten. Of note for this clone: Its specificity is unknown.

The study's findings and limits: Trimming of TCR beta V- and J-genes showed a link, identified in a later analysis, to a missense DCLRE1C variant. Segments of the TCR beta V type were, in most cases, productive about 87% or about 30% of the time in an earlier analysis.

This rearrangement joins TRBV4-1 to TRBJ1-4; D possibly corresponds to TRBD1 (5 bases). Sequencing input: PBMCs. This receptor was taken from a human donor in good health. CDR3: CASSLRQGRDNEKLFF. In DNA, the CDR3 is TGCGCCAGCAGCCTACGGCAGGGTAGAGATAATGAAAAACTGTTTTTT.